Listed below are T cell receptor beta chains from one sample, sequenced in a study of T cells expressing NK-cell markers. TCRdb re-analyzed the 5' RACE reads; it lists each CDR3 protein once, without DNA. The sample holds 440,000 or so distinct CDR3 sequences. Material for sequencing was blood T cells: a sorted CD56 or NKG2C T cell subset, CD4+ or CD8+ T cells, or bulk PBMC T cells (not recorded which). The receptors were gathered from a woman aged 18-69 years in good health. CDR3s include the opening cysteine and the closing phenylalanine or tryptophan.

J,V,CDR3
TRBJ2-3,TRBV20-1,CSARPDRGRIDTQYF
TRBJ2-5,TRBV6-5,CASSYGVSGPPETQYF
TRBJ2-7,TRBV28,CASSLQGAWILADYEQYF
TRBJ1-1,TRBV29-1,CSVGSGTEAFF
TRBJ2-3,TRBV6-2/TRBV6-3,CASRLLSGTGYTDTQYF
TRBJ2-6,TRBV29-1,CSVAGWANVLTF
TRBJ2-2,TRBV3-1,CASSEGDRRTGELFF
TRBJ2-1,TRBV2,CASSETIAGVDNEQFF
TRBJ2-3,TRBV29-1,CSVEIGPSGDTQYF
TRBJ2-7,TRBV4-3,CASSRGVTSGSVLEQYF
TRBJ2-2,TRBV11-2,CASSWTPNTGELFF
TRBJ2-2,TRBV7-9,CASTPRDRTRDTGELFF
TRBJ2-7,TRBV5-5,CASSLALAGRSYEQYF
TRBJ2-3,TRBV4-1,CASSYEGARGKTDTQYF
TRBJ2-7,TRBV10-3,CAISEWTSYEQYF
TRBJ2-2,TRBV7-2,CASSLSQGAGELFF
TRBJ2-1,TRBV20-1,CSARGGGAYNEQFF
TRBJ2-4,TRBV4-3,CASSQAGTGNIQYF
TRBJ2-5,TRBV7-9,CASSLDTTAVKTQYF
TRBJ1-2,TRBV5-1,CASSGTANYGYTF
TRBJ2-3,TRBV7-2,CASSDVGLSDTQYF
TRBJ2-3,TRBV20-1,CSARLAGFTDTQYF
TRBJ2-1,TRBV12-3/TRBV12-4,CASSTGTGKTNEQFF
TRBJ1-2,TRBV12-3/TRBV12-4,CASSFPAFYGYTF
TRBJ2-7,TRBV28,CASSFQDRDSYEQYF
TRBJ2-2,TRBV6-5,CASSYRPTGTANTGELFF
TRBJ2-3,TRBV7-9,CASSLVGQGQDTQYF
TRBJ2-3,TRBV5-6,CASSKTAKRDTQYF
TRBJ2-7,TRBV5-6,CASSLGLAGTYEQYF
TRBJ2-3,TRBV20-1,CSARGLLGQSTDTQYF
TRBJ2-7,TRBV20-1,CSAATGTGDGEQYF
TRBJ2-3,TRBV7-2,CASSPMGGTSPINTQYF
TRBJ2-3,TRBV20-1,CSASPYQGTYGDTQYF
TRBJ2-2,TRBV7-3,CASRSTPGTDHTGELFF
TRBJ2-1,TRBV10-1,CASSLTGVYNEQFF
TRBJ2-2,TRBV5-8,CASSHTISQITGELFF
TRBJ2-5,TRBV7-2,CASSLRTGFQETQYF
TRBJ1-5,TRBV29-1,CSVAGQGNQPQHF
TRBJ2-2,TRBV6-2/TRBV6-3,CASSYSPNTGELFF
TRBJ1-1,TRBV12-3/TRBV12-4,CASSPSRGLNTEAFF
TRBJ2-3,TRBV6-1,CASSSGVGATDTQYF
TRBJ2-5,TRBV20-1,CSATDPKGEETQYF
TRBJ1-1,TRBV28,CASSLTPGNTEAFF
TRBJ2-7,TRBV6-5,CANSYSGVVEAYEQYF